The present T cell receptor beta chain was sequenced within a study of T cells in Graves' hyperthyroidism and ophthalmopathy (dated by TCRdb to between 2018 and 2021). Study-level background: Peripheral blood was collected at initial diagnosis, before any treatment. TCR Vbeta CDR3 sequencing of 120 to 150 peripheral blood samples (over 40 ophthalmopathy, 75 or so hyperthyroidism and around 17 progressor patients) is reported in the paper. TCR V-J signatures able to tell the groups apart were searched for in a discovery cohort of 90 to 100 patients, of whom roughly 42 had Graves' ophthalmopathy and roughly 59 had stable Graves' hyperthyroidism. In addition, the study compared T-cell repertoires in thyroid tissue and in blood from over 5 Graves' hyperthyroidism patients. Prospective prediction of ophthalmopathy was tested in an independent validation cohort of 18 hyperthyroidism patients and approximately 17 patients who later progressed to ophthalmopathy. The roughly 100 discovery patients were randomly divided into training and test sets at a 7:3 ratio. Once sampling was done, hyperthyroidism patients were given methimazole at a starting dose of 30 mg daily, whereas ophthalmopathy patients were given high-dose intravenous methylprednisolone. Results the study describes overall, beyond this receptor: No statistical method was used to set the sample size in advance, and investigators knew the group allocation. In validation, progression to ophthalmopathy was predicted by the model with 70% to 71% sensitivity and 72.22% specificity, a median of roughly 6.4 months before onset. Most expanded thyroid clonotypes (frequency above 0.001) were also found in blood, which suggests that blood repertoires may mirror thyroid immune responses. A 13 V-J signature model separated ophthalmopathy from stable hyperthyroidism, with roughly 88% sensitivity and 81.08% specificity in cross-validation and 80%/75% in testing.

Ophthalmopathy patients had moderately to severely active disease, with a Clinical Activity Score of 3 or more, a NOSPECS grade of 4 or more, and a disease duration of less than 3 months. The study excluded patients with uncontrolled infections, other autoimmune diseases, pregnancy or lactation. Diagnoses were based on clinical symptoms, serum thyroxine and TRAb, thyroid ultrasound and orbital computed tomography. PBMCs were isolated from more than 8 ml of fresh peripheral blood by Ficoll-Paque density gradient centrifugation. Total RNA was extracted with Trizol reagent, and quality was checked on an Agilent 2100 Bioanalyzer. In the case of this clonotype: Its target antigen remains unknown. Nothing much larger sits one base from this clone, and base qualities are not available.

Reading the germline V gene (reference sequence) gives CDR1 LNHDA and CDR2 SQIVND. Its CDR3 holds 14 amino acids, cysteine through phenylalanine. The CDR3 DNA has 42 bases and is translated from base 1. V drops 7 bases and J drops 2 bases, leaving 15 bases in between. The TCR beta CDR3 regions were amplified from the RNA transcripts. The TCR CDR3 was subjected to a first round of RT-PCR using the HTBI primer set and the Qiagen OneStep RT-PCR kit. Libraries were constructed in a second round of multiplex PCR, after which size selection and purification were performed. The libraries were sequenced on an Illumina HiSeq2000 using paired-end 100 bp reads. On the study's bioinformatics: Raw data were processed with SOAPnuke, discarding reads with adapters, uncalled bases, mean Phred below 15, or no exact constant-primer or identifier match. COPE v1.2.5 was used to merge the high-quality paired reads, and each unique nucleotide sequence was defined as a clonotype. Clonotypes were aligned to IMGT TRBV, TRBD and TRBJ reference segments using MiTCR v1.1. Only V-J combinations with frequency above 0.0001, covering about 99% of repertoires, were analysed. A TCS score was defined as the ratio of F50 (clonal expansion) to E x V (chaos), with BLOSUM62-based TCRdist applied between CDR3 peptides within each V-J. Welch's t-statistics and random forest reduced 450 to 600 V-J features to roughly 13, which were used in a naive Bayes classifier (R e1071). Thyroid-blood repertoire similarity was quantified with the Morisita-Horn index. TCRdb reanalyzed the raw reads on its own, using fastp at Q25 for trimming and MiXCR for clone calling, and kept in-frame beta chains. Rows are combined by CDR3 protein, so each entry shows the most common genes and DNA. The V and J calls, along with clone size, are taken from TCRdb and not from the paper's own processing. This sample holds around 35,000 distinct CDR3 sequences; around 52% were observed only once. Under 30% of the sample lies in the top ten.

This chain is built from TRBV19 and TRBJ2-7, and perhaps TRBD2 as D gene, on 6 matching bases. This TCR was sampled from a middle-aged woman with Graves' ophthalmopathy. The specimen was blood. The CDR3 is CASIFSGGTYEQYF. DNA sequence: TGTGCCAGTATATTTAGCGGAGGGACCTACGAGCAGTACTTC.